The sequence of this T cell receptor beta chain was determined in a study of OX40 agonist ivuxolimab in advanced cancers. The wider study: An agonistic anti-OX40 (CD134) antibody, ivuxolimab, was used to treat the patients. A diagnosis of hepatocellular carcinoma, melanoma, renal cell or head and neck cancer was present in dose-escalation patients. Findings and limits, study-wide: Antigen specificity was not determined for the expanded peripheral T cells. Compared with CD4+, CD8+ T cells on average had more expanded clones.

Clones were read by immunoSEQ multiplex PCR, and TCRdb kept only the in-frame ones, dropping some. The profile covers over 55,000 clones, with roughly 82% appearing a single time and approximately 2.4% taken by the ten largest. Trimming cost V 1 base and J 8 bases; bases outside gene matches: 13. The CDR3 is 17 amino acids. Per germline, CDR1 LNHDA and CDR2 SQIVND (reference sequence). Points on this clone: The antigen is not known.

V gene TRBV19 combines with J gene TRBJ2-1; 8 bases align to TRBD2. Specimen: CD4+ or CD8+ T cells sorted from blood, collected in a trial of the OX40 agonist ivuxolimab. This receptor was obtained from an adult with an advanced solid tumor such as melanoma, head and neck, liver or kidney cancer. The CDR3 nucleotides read TGTGCCAGTAGTATAGGGGGTAGCGGGGCCTCCGGGTATGAGCAGTTCTTC. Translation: CASSIGGSGASGYEQFF. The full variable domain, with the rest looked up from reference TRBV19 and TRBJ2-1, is DGGITQSPKYLFRKEGQNVTLSCEQNLNHDAMYWYRQDPGQGLRLIYYSQIVNDFQKGDIAEGYSVSREKKESFPLTVTSAQKNPTAFYLCASSIGGSGASGYEQFFGPGTRLTVL.